Listed below are T cell receptor beta chains from one sample, sequenced in a study of control samples from healthy donors and cancer patients. Assay: immunoSEQ multiplex PCR; the TCRdb copy retains only in-frame clones and omits some. There are 90,000 to 150,000 clones in the sample; approximately 89% occur only once, and 7.8% lies in the top ten. Sequencing used blood. These receptors originate from a woman aged 18-30 years in good health. The CDR3 runs from the conserved cysteine through the conserved F or W. Fields, in order: J gene, clone size, CDR3 length, V gene, D gene, CDR3 DNA, CDR3 protein. D genes are given only for firm matches. The size field is filled for only some rows; it gives once, few, many or a size class.

TRBJ2-7 NA 15 TRBV6-5 NA TGTGCCGGATCGAGCGGGCCCCACGGGGTTTACGAGCAGTACTTC CAGSSGPHGVYEQYF
TRBJ2-5 NA 11 TRBV30 NA TGTGCCTGGAGGGGAGAAGAGACCCAGTACTTC CAWRGEETQYF
TRBJ1-2 NA 12 TRBV19 TRBD1 TGTGCCAGTAGAGACAGGGTCAATGGCTACACCTTC CASRDRVNGYTF
TRBJ2-5 NA 14 TRBV7-8 NA TGTGCCAGCAGCTTAGCGTCTAGCTCGGAGACCCAGTACTTC CASSLASSSETQYF
TRBJ1-4 NA 12 TRBV19 TRBD1 TGTGCCACGGGACAGGGGCATGAAAAACTGTTTTTT CATGQGHEKLFF
TRBJ2-7 NA 17 TRBV5-1 TRBD2 TGCGCCAGCAGCTGGGGACATCTAGCGGGGGGCGGGTACGAGCAGTACTTC CASSWGHLAGGGYEQYF
TRBJ1-2 NA 13 TRBV19 NA TGTGCCAGTACCAGAGACAATTACTATGGCTACACCTTC CASTRDNYYGYTF
TRBJ2-2 few 14 TRBV7-2 TRBD1 TGTGCCAGCAGCCCAAGGGGGCAGTCCGGGGAGCTGTTTTTT CASSPRGQSGELFF
TRBJ1-2 NA 12 TRBV29-1 NA TGCAGCGGGAGGGACGGACTCTATGGCTACACCTTC CSGRDGLYGYTF
TRBJ2-3 NA 15 TRBV7-3 TRBD2 TGTGCCAGCAGCCACGGGAGGGGGGCCCCAGATACGCAGTATTTT CASSHGRGAPDTQYF
TRBJ2-7 NA 13 TRBV10-3 NA TGTGCCATCCGGGAGTCCCGGACCTACGAGCAGTACTTC CAIRESRTYEQYF
TRBJ1-1 NA 14 TRBV18 NA TGTGCCAGCTCACTGGGTAGAGTAGGGACTGAAGCTTTCTTT CASSLGRVGTEAFF
TRBJ2-7 NA 13 TRBV27 NA TGTGCCAGCAGTTCAGGGGTGATGATCGAGCAGTACTTC CASSSGVMIEQYF
TRBJ1-4 NA 15 TRBV5-8 TRBD1 TGTGCCAGCAGCTCCGGCCGGACAGGGGGGGAAAAACTGTTTTTT CASSSGRTGGEKLFF
TRBJ1-1 NA 13 TRBV7-9 NA TGTGCCAGCAGGCCAGGTGGGAACACTGAAGCTTTCTTT CASRPGGNTEAFF
TRBJ1-1 once 12 TRBV30 NA TGTGCCTGGACCTCCTCAGCGGGAAGGGCTTTCTTT CAWTSSAGRAFF
TRBJ1-2 NA 12 TRBV18 NA TGTGCCAGCTCATCCTCGGACTCCGGCTACACCTTC CASSSSDSGYTF
TRBJ1-6 NA 13 TRBV27 NA TGTGCCAGCAAGGGGGGACGGAATTCACCCCTCCACTTT CASKGGRNSPLHF
TRBJ2-7 NA 14 TRBV6-2/TRBV6-3 NA TGTGCCAGCAGTCTCACGGACGGAAGATACGAGCAGTACTTC CASSLTDGRYEQYF
TRBJ1-6 NA 11 TRBV28 NA TGTGCCAGCACCGATAATTCACCCCTCCACTTT CASTDNSPLHF
TRBJ1-6 NA 16 TRBV24-1 NA TGTGCCACCAGTGATTGGGACATCCTTTATAATTCACCCCTCCACTTT CATSDWDILYNSPLHF
TRBJ1-2 NA 14 TRBV24-1 NA TGTGCCACCAGTGAAGGGAACCGGGCCTATGGCTACACCTTC CATSEGNRAYGYTF
TRBJ2-1 NA 12 TRBV3-1/TRBV3-2 NA TGTGCCAGCAGCCAAGTTAGCGGTGAGCAGTTCTTC CASSQVSGEQFF
TRBJ1-6 NA 18 TRBV19 TRBD1 TGTGCCAGTAGTATTGGAAAATATGGACACCAGGGGGCCTCACCCCTCCACTTT CASSIGKYGHQGASPLHF
TRBJ2-7 NA 13 TRBV20-1 TRBD2 TGCAGTGCTGGTGAAGCGGGGTGGGACGAGCAGTACTTC CSAGEAGWDEQYF
TRBJ2-3 NA 14 TRBV2 TRBD2 TGTGCCAGCAATCTAGCGGGGGGATCAGATACGCAGTATTTT CASNLAGGSDTQYF
TRBJ2-3 NA 17 TRBV21-1 NA TGTGCCAGCAGCAAAGGACTAGCGGGGGGGCATAGAGATACGCAGTATTTT CASSKGLAGGHRDTQYF
TRBJ2-1 NA 13 TRBV7-9 NA TGTGCCAGCAGCTCCGACGTACTGAATGAGCAGTTCTTC CASSSDVLNEQFF
TRBJ1-3 NA 15 TRBV4-3 TRBD1 TGCGCCAGCAGCCACGAAGACAGGGGCGTAAACACCATATATTTT CASSHEDRGVNTIYF
TRBJ2-1 few 13 TRBV12-3/TRBV12-4 NA TGTGCCAGCTCGATTGGCTCCTACAATGAGCAGTTCTTC CASSIGSYNEQFF
TRBJ1-1 NA 12 TRBV29-1 NA TGCAGCGTTGGAACGGGGGGCTCGAAAGCTTTCTTT CSVGTGGSKAFF
TRBJ2-1 NA 17 TRBV7-9 NA TGTGCCAGCAGCCCCCTGTTTCTAGCTAGAGCCTACAATGAGCAGTTCTTC CASSPLFLARAYNEQFF
TRBJ1-1 NA 15 TRBV7-9 NA TGTGCCAGCAGCTCCCAGTATACAGGGAACGGTGCGGCTTTCTTT CASSSQYTGNGAAFF
TRBJ2-7 once 13 TRBV7-3 NA TGTGCCAGCAGCTTACAGGGTAACGACGAGCAGTACTTC CASSLQGNDEQYF
TRBJ1-4 NA 13 TRBV5-1 NA TGCGCCAGCAGCTTGGAACACGCTGGGAAACTGTTTTTT CASSLEHAGKLFF
TRBJ2-5 NA 15 TRBV7-2 NA TGTGCCAGCAGCTTAGGAGGGAGATTTCGAGAGACCCAGTACTTC CASSLGGRFRETQYF
TRBJ2-7 NA 16 TRBV5-4 TRBD1 TGTGCCAGCAGCTTGGGACAGGGGACCCCTCAATACGAGCAGTACTTC CASSLGQGTPQYEQYF
TRBJ2-3 NA 16 TRBV7-3 TRBD2 TGTGCCAGCAGCTTGGGGATAGCGGGAGGCACAGATACGCAGTATTTT CASSLGIAGGTDTQYF
TRBJ2-7 NA 15 TRBV15 NA TGTGCCACCAGCAGAGATCGTCTAGCGCGCTACGAGCAGTACTTC CATSRDRLARYEQYF
TRBJ2-3 NA 12 TRBV24-1 TRBD1 TGTGCCACCGGGACAGACACAGATACGCAGTATTTT CATGTDTDTQYF
TRBJ1-1 NA 14 TRBV7-9 NA TGTGCCAGCAGCTTAAAGGGATCCGGCACTGAAGCTTTCTTT CASSLKGSGTEAFF